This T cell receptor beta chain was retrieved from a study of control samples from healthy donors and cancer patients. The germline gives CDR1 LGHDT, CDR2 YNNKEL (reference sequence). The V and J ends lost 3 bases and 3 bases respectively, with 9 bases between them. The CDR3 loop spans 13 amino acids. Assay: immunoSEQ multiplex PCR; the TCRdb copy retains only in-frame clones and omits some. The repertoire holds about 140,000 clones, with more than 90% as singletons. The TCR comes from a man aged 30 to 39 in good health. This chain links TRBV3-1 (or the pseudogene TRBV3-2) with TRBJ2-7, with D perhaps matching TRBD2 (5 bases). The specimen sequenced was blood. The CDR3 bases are TGTGCCAGCAGCCAGGCCACTAGCTACGAGCAGTACTTC. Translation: CASSQATSYEQYF.